This T cell receptor beta chain was recorded in a study of identifying expanded T cells in peripheral blood (dated by TCRdb to about 2019). Context from the whole study: Technical replicates were generated by sequencing separate aliquots of the same genomic DNA pool, with four replicates compared pairwise. What the research found in general, with its limitations: For all healthy donors, the variance in clone template counts between approximately two-week samples rose significantly as total template count increased. Around 1.2 differentially abundant clones were flagged by the binomial model between technical replicates, whereas about 15 and 18 were flagged over roughly two weeks and four weeks, respectively. The authors expected that over much longer intervals, such as months to years, biological variance in healthy repertoires might increase even further. The beta-binomial model significantly reduced the number of clones called differentially abundant and the false-positive rate across all healthy-donor time intervals.

There are a few counts of this clone. No cognate antigen has been identified for it. The sample holds no much larger clone one base away, and base qualities are not on file. No immune events such as infections were documented for the healthy donors during the collection period. To calibrate time-dependent variance in a beta-binomial model of T-cell clone differential abundance, blood repertoires from healthy donors were used as a training cohort. The training cohort included 10 or so healthy donors, of whom 3 were female and 7 were male. Donor ages ranged from roughly 29 to 64 years, with an average of around 45 years. Obtained from a commercial supplier, whole blood was collected from each healthy donor at three time points set two to three weeks apart. Genomic DNA was extracted from unsorted whole blood for immunosequencing. From a lookup of the germline V gene, CDR1 and CDR2 are MNHEY and SVGAGI. At the junction V is shortened by 2 bases and J by 3 bases, with 10 bases in between. The CDR3 spans 14 residues, from the cysteine through the phenylalanine. The kept DNA is CDR3 alone, 42 bases in frame from the first base.

The immunoSEQ Assay, which relies on bias-controlled multiplex PCR amplification of genomic DNA, was used to profile TCRbeta CDR3 regions. As for how the authors treated the data: The absolute abundance of each unique TCRbeta CDR3 region was quantified after sequences were collapsed and filtered. Differential abundance was tested with a binomial (Fisher-equivalent) model and with a beta-binomial model adding time-dependent variance fitted from healthy donors. Any clone with fewer than 5 combined templates was excluded, and a clone was called differentially abundant if its Benjamini-Hochberg FDR was below 0.01. Using the form v = (b*log(k)+a)^2, the beta-binomial variance was modeled as a function of the total template count across the two samples. TCRdb limited this immuneACCESS table to in-frame rearrangements with V and J called. A share of clones is missing; checked studies link under half to unresolved V genes, and the rest is unexplained. V, J and clone size reflect that table, while D and trimming were determined from the DNA. For this sample the table gives 97,000 or so clones, of which around 89% were detected only once. The top ten clonotypes cover 13% to 15% of the sample.

The chain employs TRBV6-5 and TRBJ1-2, with a weak D call of TRBD1 (5 bases match). The TCR originated in a person between 18 and 75 years old in good health. Sequencing was carried out using blood. In nucleotides, the sequence is TGTGCCAGCAGTTACCAGGGACGGGACTATGGCTACACCTTC. Its protein is CASSYQGRDYGYTF.